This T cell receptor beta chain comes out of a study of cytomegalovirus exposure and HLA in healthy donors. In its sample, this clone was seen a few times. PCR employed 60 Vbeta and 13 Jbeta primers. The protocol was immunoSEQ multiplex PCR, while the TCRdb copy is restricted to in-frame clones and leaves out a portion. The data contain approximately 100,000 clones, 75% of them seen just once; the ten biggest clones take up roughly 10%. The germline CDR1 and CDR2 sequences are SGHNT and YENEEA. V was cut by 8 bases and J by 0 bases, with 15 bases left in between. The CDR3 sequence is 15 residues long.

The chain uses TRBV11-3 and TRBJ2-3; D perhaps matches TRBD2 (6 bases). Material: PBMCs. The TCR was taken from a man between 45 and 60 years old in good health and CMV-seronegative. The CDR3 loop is CASAFIGGSTDTQYF. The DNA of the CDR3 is TGTGCCAGCGCCTTCATTGGGGGGAGCACAGATACGCAGTATTTT. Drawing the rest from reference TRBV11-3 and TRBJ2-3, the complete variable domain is EAGVVQSPRYKIIEKKQPVAFWCNPISGHNTLYWYLQNLGQGPELLIRYENEEAVDDSQLPKDRFSAERLKGVDSTLKIQPAELGDSAVYLCASAFIGGSTDTQYFGPGTRLTVL.